This T cell receptor (beta chain) was observed in a study of post-analysis software for immune sequencing data. Study-level information: Relapsing-remitting, secondary progressive and progressive-relapsing forms made up the multiple sclerosis disease courses. Whole-study results and caveats: Versus controls, multiple sclerosis patients showed significantly lower diversity (normalized Chao1). The five TRBV segments detected at higher frequency in patients than in controls included TRBV5-6, TRBV5-1 and TRBV20-1.

cDNA libraries for TCR beta contained unique molecular identifiers. TCRdb ran MiXCR on the PCR reads and lists one entry per CDR3 protein. The repertoire holds approximately 160,000 distinct CDR3 sequences, with roughly 30% as singletons. The CDR3 sequence is 12 residues long. V lost 6 bases, J lost 8 bases, and 13 bases lay in between. The germline V gene has CDR1 ENHRY and CDR2 SYGVKD. This clonotype was seen ten or more times. Its specificity is not known. The receptor was isolated from a girl between 5 and 17 years old with multiple sclerosis. The source material was blood. The gene calls are TRBV10-3 and TRBJ1-2; D is possibly TRBD1 (6 bases). The CDR3 DNA reads TGTGCCATCAGCCCAGGGGATAGGGGCTACACCTTC. It encodes CAISPGDRGYTF.